This paragraph covers one TCR beta chain sequence. Its antigen is unidentified. The data were taken from a study of PD-1 blockade in mismatch repair-deficient tumors. Broader study findings: Tumor-resident clones, often absent from pretreatment blood, expanded after pembrolizumab and then contracted.

Mismatch repair deficiency was confirmed in all patients, by PCR or immunohistochemistry. Profiled with immunoSEQ multiplex PCR; TCRdb holds only in-frame clones, not every one. The sample consists of tens of thousands of clones, about 72% of them appearing once. Germline assignment: CDR1 GTSNPN and CDR2 SVGIG (reference sequence). The CDR3 spans 14 residues. Trimming stripped 2 bases from V and 4 bases from J, with 14 bases between. The receptor comes from an adult with mismatch repair-deficient cancer. The starting material was peripheral blood, obtained 2 weeks after starting pembrolizumab. The chain uses TRBV30 and TRBJ1-1, with D hard to call. The CDR3 DNA reads TGTGCCTGGAGTAGGAGTGTTAGGGCCACTGAAGCTTTCTTT. Translating it yields CAWSRSVRATEAFF.